The rows below give T cell receptor beta chains drawn from one sample of a study of vaccination effects on CD4 cells after COVID-19. For these TCRs, the target antigens are not known. The repertoire was sequenced with immunoSEQ multiplex PCR; TCRdb's copy has only in-frame clones and lacks some. Of 20,000 or so clones listed, around 74% are singletons. Sequencing used CD4+ T cells from PBMCs cultured with SARS-CoV-2 spike peptides, obtained before COVID-19 vaccination. The origin of the receptors is a human donor who had a prior SARS-CoV-2 infection. The CDR3 runs from the conserved cysteine through the conserved F or W. Fields, in order: CDR3 length, D gene, J gene, V gene, clone size, CDR3 protein, CDR3 DNA. D genes are given only for firm matches. Size tells how often a clone was seen (once, few, many) or the class of an expanded clone, and some rows leave it out.

>18|TRBD1|TRBJ2-3|TRBV19|few
CASSSHDRVPQSTDTQYF
TGTGCCAGTAGTTCCCATGACAGGGTACCCCAAAGTACAGATACGCAGTATTTT
>15|.|TRBJ1-4|TRBV5-6|.
CASSLVGGTNEKLFF
TGTGCCAGCAGCTTGGTTGGGGGCACTAATGAAAAACTGTTTTTT
>15|.|TRBJ2-1|TRBV11-2|.
CASSSLIGVYNEQFF
TGTGCCAGCAGCTCCTTAATCGGCGTCTACAATGAGCAGTTCTTC
>15|TRBD1|TRBJ1-1|TRBV7-9|.
CASSPGQGDGGTAFF
TGTGCCAGCAGCCCGGGACAGGGCGACGGGGGTACAGCTTTCTTT
>13|.|TRBJ2-6|TRBV9|.
CASSLVGANVLTF
TGTGCCAGCAGCTTGGTTGGGGCCAACGTCCTGACTTTC
>16|.|TRBJ2-5|TRBV11-3|.
CASSTVARVPQETQYF
TGTGCCAGCAGCACGGTGGCCAGGGTCCCCCAAGAGACCCAGTACTTC
>13|.|TRBJ1-1|TRBV7-2|.
CASSSDRNTEAFF
TGTGCCAGCAGTTCAGACAGAAACACTGAAGCTTTCTTT
>16|TRBD2|TRBJ2-1|TRBV6-6|.
CASSYQGTSSYNEQFF
TGTGCCAGCAGTTACCAAGGGACTAGCAGCTACAATGAGCAGTTCTTC
>15|.|TRBJ1-2|TRBV18|.
CASSAELEPNYGYTF
TGTGCCAGCTCAGCCGAGCTAGAACCTAACTATGGCTACACCTTC
>14|.|TRBJ2-6|TRBV25-1|.
CARRRRFGANVLTF
TGTGCCAGAAGGCGGCGTTTTGGGGCCAACGTCCTGACTTTC
>13|.|TRBJ2-2|TRBV15|.
CATSRARTGELFF
TGTGCCACCAGCAGAGCCCGGACCGGGGAGCTGTTTTTT
>17|TRBD2|TRBJ2-1|TRBV11-2|.
CASSSHPGTSGRGEQFF
TGTGCCAGCAGCTCCCATCCCGGGACTAGCGGGAGGGGTGAGCAGTTCTTC
>17|.|TRBJ2-1|TRBV6-2/TRBV6-3|.
CASSYYLAAGVGNEQFF
TGTGCCAGCAGTTATTATCTAGCAGCAGGAGTGGGCAATGAGCAGTTCTTC
>14|TRBD2|TRBJ2-7|TRBV2|.
CASGLERVSYEQYF
TGTGCCAGCGGACTAGAACGTGTCTCCTACGAGCAGTACTTC
>17|TRBD1|TRBJ2-7|TRBV15|.
CATSRNWGSGQTYEQYF
TGTGCCACCAGCAGGAACTGGGGTTCGGGACAGACATACGAGCAGTACTTC
>12|.|TRBJ1-1|TRBV5-4|few
CASSLVNTEAFF
TGTGCCAGCAGCTTGGTAAACACTGAAGCTTTCTTT
>16|.|TRBJ2-3|TRBV5-1|.
CASSLDGTRYTDTQYF
TGCGCCAGCAGCTTGGATGGGACTCGATACACAGATACGCAGTATTTT
>14|TRBD2|TRBJ2-7|TRBV10-3|.
CAISRLAGDYEQYF
TGTGCCATCAGTAGACTAGCGGGAGACTACGAGCAGTACTTC
>17|.|TRBJ1-2|TRBV5-6|few
CASSFLKLQAGHYGYTF
TGTGCCAGCAGCTTTCTTAAGCTCCAGGCGGGTCACTATGGCTACACCTTC
>13|.|TRBJ1-2|TRBV7-2|.
CASSFDLGGGYTF
TGTGCCAGCAGCTTTGACCTGGGGGGTGGCTACACCTTC
>14|.|TRBJ1-3|TRBV7-9|.
CASSLGEIGNTIYF
TGTGCCAGCAGCTTAGGCGAAATTGGAAACACCATATATTTT
>14|TRBD1|TRBJ1-2|TRBV11-1|.
CASSLQGANYGYTF
TGTGCCAGCAGCCTACAGGGGGCTAACTATGGCTACACCTTC
>14|.|TRBJ2-7|TRBV15|.
CATSRNPLATRKYF
TGTGCCACCAGCAGAAACCCGTTGGCCACGAGGAAGTACTTC
>15|.|TRBJ2-6|TRBV5-6|few
CASSLGVSGANVLTF
TGTGCCAGCAGCTTGGGAGTCTCTGGGGCCAACGTCCTGACTTTC
>16|TRBD1|TRBJ1-3|TRBV3-1/TRBV3-2|.
CASSLTGGGSGNTIYF
TGTGCCAGCAGCCTGACAGGGGGCGGCTCTGGAAACACCATATATTTT
>14|.|TRBJ2-6|TRBV29-1|.
CSVEGGTGANVLTF
TGCAGCGTTGAAGGGGGTACTGGGGCCAACGTCCTGACTTTC
>15|.|TRBJ2-3|TRBV2|.
CASTFPQGATDTQYF
TGTGCCAGCACTTTTCCCCAGGGAGCCACAGATACGCAGTATTTT
>13|.|TRBJ1-1|TRBV12-3/TRBV12-4|.
CASTVGRRTEAFF
TGTGCCAGCACCGTAGGCAGGCGCACTGAAGCTTTCTTT
>15|.|TRBJ2-7|TRBV10-3|.
CAISESAGGPYEQYF
TGTGCCATCAGTGAGTCCGCTGGGGGTCCCTACGAGCAGTACTTC
>14|.|TRBJ2-1|TRBV7-9|.
CASSATGVYNEQFF
TGTGCCAGCAGCGCGACAGGAGTCTACAATGAGCAGTTCTTC
>13|.|TRBJ2-1|TRBV5-1|.
CASSLERESEQFF
TGCGCCAGCAGCTTGGAGAGGGAGAGTGAGCAGTTCTTC
>15|.|TRBJ2-5|TRBV5-5|few
CASSLEGTMEETQYF
TGTGCCAGCAGCTTGGAAGGGACCATGGAAGAGACCCAGTACTTC
>16|TRBD2|TRBJ2-7|TRBV18|.
CASSPGLVRSSYEQYF
TGTGCCAGCTCACCAGGACTAGTGAGGAGCTCCTACGAGCAGTACTTC
>15|.|TRBJ2-7|TRBV7-2|few
CASSLEYWQDYEQYF
TGTGCCAGCAGCTTAGAGTACTGGCAGGACTACGAGCAGTACTTC
>16|TRBD2|TRBJ2-7|TRBV7-8|.
CASSLVLAGPSYEQYF
TGTGCCAGCAGCTTAGTGCTAGCGGGGCCTTCCTACGAGCAGTACTTC
>16|TRBD2|TRBJ2-1|TRBV4-3|.
CASSQDRLAGNNEQFF
TGCGCCAGCAGCCAAGATAGACTAGCGGGGAACAATGAGCAGTTCTTC
>13|.|TRBJ2-5|TRBV6-6|.
CASSGSGAETQYF
TGTGCCAGCAGCGGATCGGGGGCGGAGACCCAGTACTTC
>12|TRBD1|TRBJ2-7|TRBV6-6|.
CASSRGIDEQYF
TGTGCCAGCAGCAGGGGGATCGACGAGCAGTACTTC
>15|.|TRBJ1-1|TRBV6-1|.
CASSEATGIDTEAFF
TGTGCCAGCAGTGAAGCCACAGGGATAGACACTGAAGCTTTCTTT
>15|TRBD1|TRBJ1-6|TRBV5-8|.
CASSFQGARNSPLHF
TGTGCCAGCAGCTTCCAGGGGGCTCGGAATTCACCCCTCCACTTT
>15|TRBD1|TRBJ1-6|TRBV18|few
CASSPRTGLNSPLHF
TGTGCCAGCTCACCGCGGACAGGCCTTAATTCACCCCTCCACTTT
>15|TRBD2|TRBJ2-3|TRBV5-1|.
CASSLGLAETDTQYF
TGCGCCAGCAGCTTGGGACTAGCCGAGACAGATACGCAGTATTTT
>15|TRBD1|TRBJ2-1|TRBV9|.
CASSVSSQGAGEQFF
TGTGCCAGCAGCGTAAGTAGCCAGGGGGCCGGTGAGCAGTTCTTC
>17|TRBD2|TRBJ2-1|TRBV7-3|.
CASSPRLAGGPDNEQFF
TGTGCCAGCAGCCCCCGACTAGCGGGGGGGCCGGACAATGAGCAGTTCTTC
>15|.|TRBJ2-7|TRBV5-1|.
CASSTTGLSSYEQYF
TGCGCCAGCAGTACAACAGGGTTATCCTCCTACGAGCAGTACTTC
>13|TRBD1|TRBJ1-1|TRBV2|.
CASQDREDTEAFF
TGTGCCAGCCAGGACAGGGAGGACACTGAAGCTTTCTTT
>16|TRBD1|TRBJ2-3|TRBV7-3|once
CASSPGQAPSTDTQYF
TGTGCCAGCAGCCCCGGACAGGCCCCTAGCACAGATACGCAGTATTTT
>13|.|TRBJ2-3|TRBV5-1|.
CASSSVNADTQYF
TGCGCCAGCAGCTCGGTGAATGCAGATACGCAGTATTTT
>12|TRBD1|TRBJ1-1|TRBV19|few
CASNSRTGQAFF
TGTGCCAGTAACTCCCGGACAGGGCAAGCTTTCTTT
>15|TRBD1|TRBJ1-4|TRBV5-4|.
CASSVTGTENEKLFF
TGTGCCAGCAGCGTAACCGGGACAGAAAATGAAAAACTGTTTTTT
>13|.|TRBJ1-1|TRBV30|.
CAQTRGRGTEAFF
TGTGCCCAGACTCGAGGTCGGGGCACTGAAGCTTTCTTT
>16|TRBD2|TRBJ2-2|TRBV5-5|medium-sized
CASSIRLAGATGELFF
TGTGCCAGCAGCATCCGACTAGCGGGAGCCACCGGGGAGCTGTTTTTT
>17|TRBD2|TRBJ2-1|TRBV24-1|.
CATSDPITSGSRNEQFF
TGTGCCACCAGTGACCCAATCACTAGCGGGAGTCGCAATGAGCAGTTCTTC
>16|TRBD1|TRBJ2-2|TRBV5-5|.
CASSKLTGLNTGELFF
TGTGCCAGCAGCAAATTGACAGGGCTAAACACCGGGGAGCTGTTTTTT
>16|TRBD2|TRBJ2-7|TRBV11-2|few
CASSPLRLADTYEQYF
TGTGCCAGCAGCCCCCTCCGACTAGCGGATACCTACGAGCAGTACTTC
>14|.|TRBJ2-3|TRBV6-4|once
CASSEAEYTDTQYF
TGTGCCAGCAGTGAAGCCGAGTACACAGATACGCAGTATTTT
>15|TRBD2|TRBJ2-1|TRBV2|.
CATRTSGRIYNEQFF
TGTGCCACCAGGACTAGCGGGAGAATCTACAATGAGCAGTTCTTC
>16|.|TRBJ2-5|TRBV9|.
CASSVGVSGLAETQYF
TGTGCCAGCAGCGTAGGAGTCTCGGGGCTCGCAGAGACCCAGTACTTC
>13|.|TRBJ1-1|TRBV5-1|once
CASSFGMNTEAFF
TGCGCCAGCAGCTTCGGTATGAACACTGAAGCTTTCTTT